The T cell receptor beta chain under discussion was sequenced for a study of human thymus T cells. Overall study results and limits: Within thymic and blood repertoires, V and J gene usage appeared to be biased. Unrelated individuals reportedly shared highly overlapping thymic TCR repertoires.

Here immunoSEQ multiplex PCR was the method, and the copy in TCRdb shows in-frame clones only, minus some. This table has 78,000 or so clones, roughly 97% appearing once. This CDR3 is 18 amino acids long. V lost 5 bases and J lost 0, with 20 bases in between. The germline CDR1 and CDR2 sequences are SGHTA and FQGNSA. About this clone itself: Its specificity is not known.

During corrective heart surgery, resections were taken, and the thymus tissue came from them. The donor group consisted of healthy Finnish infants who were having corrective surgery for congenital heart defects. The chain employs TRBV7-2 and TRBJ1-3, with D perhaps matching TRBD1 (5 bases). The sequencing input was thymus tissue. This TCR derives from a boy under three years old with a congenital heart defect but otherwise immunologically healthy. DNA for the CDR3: TGTGCCAGCAGCCCCCACGGGGCAGGACCATTCTCTGGAAACACCATATATTTT. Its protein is CASSPHGAGPFSGNTIYF.